The 18 T cell receptor beta chains in this list originate from one sample, sequenced in a study of regulatory T cells in long-lasting Graves disease. Construction of TCR beta libraries relied on iRepertoire HTBI primers and on Arm-PCR targeting CDR3 regions. TCRdb redid the calling of the multiplex PCR reads with MiXCR, one entry per CDR3 protein. The table includes a few hundred thousand distinct CDR3 sequences, more than 20% detected once. Time point reported: persistent/refractory GD, antithyroid drugs over 5 years with positive TRAb. The authors made the TCR library using RNA they extracted from PBMCs. The material was peripheral blood mononuclear cells (PBMCs), obtained when the disease was refractory, from a patient treated with antithyroid drugs. The receptors were sampled from a middle-aged woman with Graves disease.

This clonotype was detected a few times. V usage is TRBV28 and J usage is TRBJ2-5; the D is unclear. The DNA end lines up better with TRBJ2-1; the J call may be wrong. CDR3 length: 13 residues. Per germline, CDR1 MDHEN and CDR2 SYDVKM. CDR3 bases: TGTGCCAGCAGCAACGGCCCTCCGGATGAGCAGTTCTTC. It codes for CASSNGPPDEQFF.

This clonotype occurred many times. The V call is TRBV28, the J call TRBJ1-5; D is undetermined. Germline V gene lookup returns CDR1 MDHEN and CDR2 SYDVKM. Trimming took off 4 bases at V and 7 bases at J, with 8 bases between the two ends. The CDR3 is 12 amino acids. CDR3 in DNA: TGTGCCAGCAGTTCTTCCATCCAGCCCCAGCATTTT. The encoded protein is CASSSSIQPQHF.

This clonotype rates as medium-sized. This chain joins TRBV28 and TRBJ1-2, with TRBD1 as a possible D gene (6 bases). CDR3 size: 15 residues. Trimming took 5 bases from V and 3 from J, leaving 16 bases between them. Germline CDR1 and CDR2: MDHEN and SYDVKM. This chain's CDR3 is CASSLNQGIDYGYTF. The CDR3, as DNA: TGTGCCAGCAGTCTGAATCAGGGGATTGACTATGGCTACACCTTC.

There are a few counts of this clonotype. This sequence joins TRBV2 and TRBJ2-2, with D perhaps TRBD2 (5 bases). The CDR3 runs 12 residues. Germline assignment: CDR1 SNHLY and CDR2 FYNNEI. Trimming took off 7 bases at V and 5 bases at J, with 8 bases between the two ends. CDR3 sequence (DNA): TGTGCCAGCACTAGCTGGACCGGGGAGCTGTTTTTT. As protein: CASTSWTGELFF.

This clonotype was counted ten times or more. CDR3 loop: CASSFRQGVWETQYF. The CDR3 bases are TGTGCCAGCAGCTTCAGACAGGGGGTGTGGGAGACCCAGTACTTC. The chain links TRBV7-6 to TRBJ2-5, with 9 bases identical to TRBD1. This CDR3 is 15 amino acids long. The V gene's germline CDR1 is SGHVS and CDR2 FNYEAQ. The ends lost 3 bases at V and 5 bases at J; junction bases unmatched: 7.

The sample holds many counts of this clonotype. The rearrangement uses TRBV2 and TRBJ1-5, with a possible D match to TRBD1 (5 bases). From germline, CDR1 is SNHLY and CDR2 FYNNEI. This CDR3 has 16 residues. Trimming removed 3 bases at V and 1 base at J, with 13 bases between. In nucleotides, the CDR3 is TGTGCCAGCAGTGATCAGTCAGGGTTAAGCAATCAGCCCCAGCATTTT. Translated, it gives CASSDQSGLSNQPQHF.

This clonotype was observed many times. This rearrangement joins TRBV2 to TRBJ2-7, with D unresolved. This CDR3 is 15 amino acids long. V lost 2 bases to trimming and J lost 1 base, with 12 bases between them. Germline V gene data show CDR1 as SNHLY and CDR2 as FYNNEI. The CDR3 DNA follows: TGTGCCAGCAGTGAAACAGTCCAGCGATCCTACGAGCAGTACTTC. Translating it yields CASSETVQRSYEQYF.

Ten or more counts support this clonotype. V gene TRBV28 combines with J gene TRBJ1-2; D is unclear. CDR3 length: 14 residues. Germline loops: CDR1 MDHEN, CDR2 SYDVKM. V lost 3 bases and J lost 4, with 12 bases in between. Here the CDR3 reads CASSLQFGGYGYTF. In DNA, the CDR3 is TGTGCCAGCAGTTTGCAGTTTGGTGGCTATGGCTACACCTTC.

This clonotype was seen repeatedly, ten times or more. The rearrangement joins TRBV3-1 to TRBJ1-2; no clear D. This CDR3 has 14 residues. V gave up 1 base and J gave up 5 bases, with 11 bases separating them. Germline CDR1 is LGHDT and CDR2 is YNNKEL (reference sequence). CDR3 residues: CASSQGSQRYGYTF. Here the CDR3 DNA reads TGTGCCAGCAGCCAAGGGTCTCAACGGTATGGCTACACCTTC.

This clonotype appeared a few times. The CDR3 nucleotides read TGCGCCAGCAGCTTGGCCCTCGGCGGGACCTACGAGCAGTACTTC. This sequence encodes CASSLALGGTYEQYF. This chain connects TRBV5-1 to TRBJ2-7; TRBD2 might be the D (6 bases). The CDR3 has 15 residues. Germline-derived CDR1 and CDR2 are SGHRS and YFSETQ. Trimming removed 0 bases from V and 2 bases from J, with 12 bases in between.

This clonotype was seen a handful of times. The chain couples TRBV5-1 to TRBJ2-7, with TRBD1 matching 11 bases. V lost 4 bases, J lost 3 bases, and 9 bases stayed unmatched. CDR3 length: 16 residues. CDR1 and CDR2 (germline): SGHRS, YFSETQ. The CDR3 nucleotides are TGCGCCAGCAGCGGAAGGACAGGGGGCTTGAGCTACGAGCAGTACTTC. Its protein product is CASSGRTGGLSYEQYF. The full variable domain, in which reference TRBV5-1 and TRBJ2-7 provide the parts outside the CDR3, is KAGVTQTPRYLIKTRGQQVTLSCSPISGHRSVSWYQQTPGQGLQFLFEYFSETQRNKGNFPGRFSGRQFSNSRSEMNVSTLELGDSALYLCASSGRTGGLSYEQYFGPGTRLTVT.

The chain joins TRBV29-1 to TRBJ2-4; maybe TRBD2 (5 bases). The germline gives CDR1 SQVTM, CDR2 ANQGSEA. The V end was cut by 0 bases, the J end by 0 bases, with 21 bases between. The CDR3 length is 19 residues. The DNA of the CDR3 is TGCAGCGTTGAAGATCCGGCATCCGGAGGATGGCTAGCCAAAAACATTCAGTACTTC. Its protein is CSVEDPASGGWLAKNIQYF. Looking up the rest from reference TRBV29-1 and TRBJ2-4 gives the full variable domain: SAVISQKPSRDICQRGTSLTIQCQVDSQVTMMFWYRQQPGQSLTLIATANQGSEATYESGFVIDKFPISRPNLTFSTLTVSNMSPEDSSIYLCSVEDPASGGWLAKNIQYFGAGTRLSVL.

In this sample, this clonotype turned up many times. The CDR3, as DNA: TGCAGTGCGCCTCGACAGGGGCCGGAGACCCAGTACTTC. Translating it yields CSAPRQGPETQYF. The chain has TRBV20-1 and TRBJ2-5; TRBD1 matches at 8 bases. Per the germline V gene, CDR1 is DFQATT and CDR2 is SNEGSKA (reference sequence). The CDR3 loop spans 13 amino acids. V was pared by 6 bases and J by 5 bases, with 8 bases of the junction left unmatched.

This clonotype came up many times. The chain joins TRBV28 to TRBJ2-7; weak D call: TRBD1 (6 bases). CDR1 is MDHEN and CDR2 is SYDVKM in the germline V gene. V was clipped by 6 bases and J by 2 bases, with 17 bases between them. The CDR3 has 15 residues. The CDR3 protein is CASRGQYQGTYEQYF. The CDR3 DNA follows: TGTGCCAGCAGAGGACAGTACCAGGGTACCTACGAGCAGTACTTC.

J is TRBJ1-4 and V is TRBV20-1, with D unresolved. The CDR3 has 11 amino acids. Germline V gene sequence: CDR1 DFQATT, CDR2 SNEGSKA (reference sequence). V was clipped by 1 base and J by 16 bases, with 13 bases between them. CDR3 DNA sequence: TGCAGTGCTAGAGTCGGAAGGGTCGGGTTTTTT. Residues: CSARVGRVGFF.

Comments on this clonotype: One end of the junction does not line up with germline, which may come from a read error. This chain uses TRBV11-3 with TRBJ2-5; D call uncertain. The germline gives CDR1 SGHNT, CDR2 YENEEA. This CDR3 contains 14 residues. The CDR3 reads CASGLGVGSETQYF. Here the CDR3 DNA reads TGTGCCAGCGGCTTAGGAGTTGGATCGGAGACCCAGTACTTC.

This chain uses TRBV29-1 with TRBJ2-4; 10 bases fit TRBD2. V was clipped by 5 bases and J by 1 base; unmatched bases: 5. The CDR3 has 15 residues. CDR1 and CDR2 from the germline V gene are SQVTM and ANQGSEA. DNA of the CDR3: TGCAGCGTTTCCAGCGGGAGGGGGGCCAAAAACATTCAGTACTTC. Its protein is CSVSSGRGAKNIQYF.

CDR3: CASSLPLVRQPSGANVLTF. DNA for the CDR3: TGTGCCAGCAGCTTACCTTTGGTCAGGCAGCCCTCTGGGGCCAACGTCCTGACTTTC. The chain combines TRBV7-8 with TRBJ2-6; D is undetermined. The CDR3 covers 19 residues. Trimming took off 2 bases at V and 0 bases at J, with 17 bases between the two ends. Per germline, CDR1 SGHVS and CDR2 FQNEAQ.